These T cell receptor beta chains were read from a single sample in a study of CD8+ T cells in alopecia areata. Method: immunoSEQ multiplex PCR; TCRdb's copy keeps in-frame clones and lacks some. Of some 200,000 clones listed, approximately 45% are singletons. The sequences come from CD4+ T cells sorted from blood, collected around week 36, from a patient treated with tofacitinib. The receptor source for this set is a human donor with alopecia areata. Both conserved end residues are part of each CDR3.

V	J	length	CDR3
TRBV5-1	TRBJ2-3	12	CASSLRADTQYF
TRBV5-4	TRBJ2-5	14	CASSREREALIQYF
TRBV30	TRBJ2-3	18	CAWSVKAGGPLGTDTQYF
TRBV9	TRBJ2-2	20	CASSARRAWPTKRNTGELFF
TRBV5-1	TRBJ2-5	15	CASSLDDQLGETQYF
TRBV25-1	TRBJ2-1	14	CASSLLAIYNEQFF
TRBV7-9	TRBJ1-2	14	CASSIQPGHYGYTF
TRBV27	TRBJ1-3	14	CASSLSWHVDTIYF
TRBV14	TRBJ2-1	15	CASSHFGSSYNEQFF
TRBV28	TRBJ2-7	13	CASSRDSTYEQYF
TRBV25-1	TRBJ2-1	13	CASMGSGRGGQFF
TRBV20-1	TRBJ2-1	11	CSGDSYNEQFF
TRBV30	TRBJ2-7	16	CAWSAKPGTASYEQYF
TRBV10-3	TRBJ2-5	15	CASSPGAGVQETQYF
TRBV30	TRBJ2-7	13	CAWSVAPVHEQYF
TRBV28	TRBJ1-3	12	CASTVSGNTIYF
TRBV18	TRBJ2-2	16	CASSPLQGKNTGELFF
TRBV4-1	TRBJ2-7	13	CASSHRTGDEQYF
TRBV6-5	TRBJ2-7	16	CASSSSTSVSSYEQYF
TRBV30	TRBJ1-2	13	CAWRPGQNYGYTF
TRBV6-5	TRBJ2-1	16	CASSYSLGSSYNEQFF
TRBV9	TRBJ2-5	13	CASSVEAPGTQYF